This T cell receptor (beta chain) was recovered during a study of T-cell memory formation after mild COVID-19. Study results and limitations: Researchers found some responding clones in pre-infection memory, a sign that cross-reactive memory joined.

The V end was cut by 0 bases, the J end by 2 bases, with 9 bases between. The CDR3 loop spans 16 amino acids. Germline V CDR1 and CDR2: SGHRS, YFSETQ. Concerning this clonotype: Its antigen is not known.

A single record per CDR3 protein comes from TCRdb applying MiXCR to the 5' RACE reads. The table shows fewer than 300,000 distinct CDR3 sequences, with 16% occurring only once. This TCR derives from a man younger than 35 who had mild COVID-19 (a few samples of this study predate the infection). Cell type and time point are not known. What was sequenced was PBMCs or a T cell subset sorted from them (not recorded which). The chain employs TRBV5-1 and TRBJ1-6; TRBD1 is a possible D gene (5 bases). In DNA form, the CDR3 reads TGCGCCAGCAGCTTGGCAGGGACCCCCTATAATTCACCCCTCCACTTT. It yields the protein CASSLAGTPYNSPLHF. Full variable domain (outside the CDR3, taken from reference TRBV5-1 and TRBJ1-6): KAGVTQTPRYLIKTRGQQVTLSCSPISGHRSVSWYQQTPGQGLQFLFEYFSETQRNKGNFPGRFSGRQFSNSRSEMNVSTLELGDSALYLCASSLAGTPYNSPLHFGNGTRLTVT.